The rows below give T cell receptor beta chains drawn from one sample of a study of human T cells and chemical hapten exposure. TCRdb re-called the RACE reads with MiXCR, one entry per CDR3 protein. Of roughly 150,000 distinct CDR3 sequences listed, 28% are singletons. The material was whole blood, obtained in connection with sensitization to the hapten diphenylcyclopropenone (DPC). These receptors were collected from a woman aged 18-29 years with alopecia areata. Some clones in this sample may be carry-over from other donors' samples. Each CDR3 is given with its conserved first and last residue. D genes are given only for firm matches. The size field is filled for only some rows; it gives once, few, many or a size class.

d_gene	v_gene	abundance	j_gene	CDR3nt	CDR3aa
.	TRBV5-1	.	TRBJ1-5	TGCGCCAGCAGCTTGGCCCCGCCATGTCAGCCCCAGCATTTT	CASSLAPPCQPQHF
.	TRBV14	.	TRBJ1-1	TGTGCCAGCAGCCCTTGGACGGTTCAGAACACTGAAGCTTTCTTT	CASSPWTVQNTEAFF
TRBD1	TRBV7-3	.	TRBJ1-2	TGTGCCAGCAGCATCTCAGGGGGCGCGGACTATGGCTACACCTTC	CASSISGGADYGYTF
.	TRBV11-2	few	TRBJ2-5	TGTGCCAGCAGCGTGGGCCCTCGGGGAGAGACCCAGTACTTC	CASSVGPRGETQYF
.	TRBV13	.	TRBJ1-4	TGTGCCAGCAGCTTAGGGCAGGCTAATGAAAAACTGTTTTTT	CASSLGQANEKLFF
.	TRBV7-8	.	TRBJ2-2	TGTGCCAGCAGCTTAGAGGAAGTGGAGCTGTTTTTT	CASSLEEVELFF
.	TRBV29-1	few	TRBJ1-1	TGCAGCGTTGAAGGAACGTCCCAGGGGGCTTTCTTT	CSVEGTSQGAFF
TRBD2	TRBV28	.	TRBJ2-5	TGTGCCAGCACCAACCCGGGACTAGCGATGGAGACCCAGTACTTC	CASTNPGLAMETQYF
TRBD1	TRBV5-1	.	TRBJ2-7	TGCGCCAGCAGCCTAGGGACAGGGCGATACTCCTACGAGCAGTACTTC	CASSLGTGRYSYEQYF
.	TRBV7-2	once	TRBJ2-3	TGTGCCAGCAGCTTAGGAACAGGGTTATCCACAGATACGCAGTATTTT	CASSLGTGLSTDTQYF
TRBD2	TRBV7-2	few	TRBJ2-3	TGTGCCAGCAGCCACTTTGTCGGAGCGGGAGAGGATACGCAGTATTTT	CASSHFVGAGEDTQYF
.	TRBV9	.	TRBJ2-1	TGTGCCAGCAGCGTAGGCGAGCGAAATGAGCAGTTCTTC	CASSVGERNEQFF
TRBD1	TRBV7-7	once	TRBJ2-5	TGTGCTAGCAGCCGCACGGGACAGATCCAAGAGACCCAGTACTTC	CASSRTGQIQETQYF
TRBD1	TRBV7-9	.	TRBJ2-7	TGTGCCAGCAGCCCCCCAGACAGGGCAGAGCAGTACTTC	CASSPPDRAEQYF
TRBD1	TRBV11-2	.	TRBJ1-2	TGTGCCAGCAGCGCATTATCCGGGACAGGAGGCTACACCTTC	CASSALSGTGGYTF
TRBD1	TRBV20-1	.	TRBJ1-3	TGCAGTGCTCACCTACTGGGACAGGGGATGGACACCATATATTTT	CSAHLLGQGMDTIYF
TRBD2	TRBV20-1	.	TRBJ2-7	TGCAGTGCCGTACCTAGCGGGAGAATCTACGAGCAGTACTTC	CSAVPSGRIYEQYF
.	TRBV6-5	.	TRBJ2-2	TGTGCCAGCCGGACTGCGAACACCGGGGAGCTGTTTTTT	CASRTANTGELFF
.	TRBV5-1	few	TRBJ2-7	TGCGCCAGCAGCTTGCCGGGAAGCAGCAACGAGCAGTACTTC	CASSLPGSSNEQYF
.	TRBV9	.	TRBJ1-1	TGTGCCAGCGGGGAAGACACTGAAGCTTTCTTT	CASGEDTEAFF
.	TRBV25-1	.	TRBJ2-1	TGTGCCAGCAGTGAACCTGTGGACAGCTACAATGAGCAGTTCTTC	CASSEPVDSYNEQFF
TRBD1	TRBV2	few	TRBJ1-5	TGTGCCAGCAGTGAACGGGACAGGGATCAGCCCCAGCATTTT	CASSERDRDQPQHF
TRBD2	TRBV3-1	.	TRBJ2-7	TGTGCCAGCAGCCAACAGGACGGCCTAGCGGACGAGCAGTACTTC	CASSQQDGLADEQYF
.	TRBV20-1	.	TRBJ2-1	TGCAGTGCTAGGACCCTCCGGTGGAGCGCTGAGCAGTTCTTC	CSARTLRWSAEQFF
TRBD1	TRBV10-3	.	TRBJ2-7	TGTGCCATCAGTGAGCAAGGGACAGCCTACGAGCAGTACTTC	CAISEQGTAYEQYF